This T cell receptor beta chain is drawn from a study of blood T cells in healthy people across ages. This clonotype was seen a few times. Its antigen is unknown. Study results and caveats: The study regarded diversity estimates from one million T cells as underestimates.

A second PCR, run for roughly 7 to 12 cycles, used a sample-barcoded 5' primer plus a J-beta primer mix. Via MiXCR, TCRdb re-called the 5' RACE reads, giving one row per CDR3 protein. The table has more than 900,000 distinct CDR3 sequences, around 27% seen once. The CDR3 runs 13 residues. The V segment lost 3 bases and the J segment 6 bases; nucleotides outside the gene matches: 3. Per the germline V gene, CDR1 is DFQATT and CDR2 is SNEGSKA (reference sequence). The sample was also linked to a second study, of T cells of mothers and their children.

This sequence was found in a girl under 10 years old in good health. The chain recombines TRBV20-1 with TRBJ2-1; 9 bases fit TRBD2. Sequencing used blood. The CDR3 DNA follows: TGCAGTGCTAGTGGTAGCGGGGGCAATGAGCAGTTCTTC. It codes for CSASGSGGNEQFF.